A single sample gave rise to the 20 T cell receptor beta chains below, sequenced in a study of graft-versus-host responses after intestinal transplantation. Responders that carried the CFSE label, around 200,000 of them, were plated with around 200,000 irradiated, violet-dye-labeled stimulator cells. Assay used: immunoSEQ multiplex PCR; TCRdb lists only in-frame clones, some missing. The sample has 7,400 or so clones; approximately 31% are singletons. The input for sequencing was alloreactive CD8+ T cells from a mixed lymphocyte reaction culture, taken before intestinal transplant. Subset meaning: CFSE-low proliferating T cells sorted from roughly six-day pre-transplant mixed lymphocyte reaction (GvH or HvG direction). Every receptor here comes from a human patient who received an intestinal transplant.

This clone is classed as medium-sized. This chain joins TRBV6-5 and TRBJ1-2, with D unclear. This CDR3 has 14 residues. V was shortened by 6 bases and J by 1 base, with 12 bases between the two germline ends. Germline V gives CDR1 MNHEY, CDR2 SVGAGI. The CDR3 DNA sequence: TGTGCCAGCAGCGAGTTGGGCCTTAACTATGGCTACACCTTC. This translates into CASSELGLNYGYTF.

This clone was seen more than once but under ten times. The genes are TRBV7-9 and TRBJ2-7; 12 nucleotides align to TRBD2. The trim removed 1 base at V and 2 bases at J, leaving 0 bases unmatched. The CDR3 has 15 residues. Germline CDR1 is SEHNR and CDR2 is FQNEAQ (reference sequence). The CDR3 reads CASSLGTSGTYEQYF. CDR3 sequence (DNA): TGTGCCAGCAGCTTAGGGACTAGCGGGACCTACGAGCAGTACTTC.

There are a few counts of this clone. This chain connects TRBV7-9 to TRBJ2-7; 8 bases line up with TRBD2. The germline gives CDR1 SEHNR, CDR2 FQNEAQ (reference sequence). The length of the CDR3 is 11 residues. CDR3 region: CASGGGYEQYF. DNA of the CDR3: TGTGCGAGCGGGGGCGGATACGAGCAGTACTTC.

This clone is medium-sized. In DNA, the CDR3 is TGTGCCAGTAGTATCAACAAGAACACTGAAGCTTTCTTT. This encodes CASSINKNTEAFF. The chain joins TRBV19 to TRBJ1-1; no clear D. The CDR3 is made up of 13 amino acids. Germline loops: CDR1 LNHDA, CDR2 SQIVND (reference sequence). With 3 bases removed from V and 1 base from J, the gap between germline ends came to 6 bases.

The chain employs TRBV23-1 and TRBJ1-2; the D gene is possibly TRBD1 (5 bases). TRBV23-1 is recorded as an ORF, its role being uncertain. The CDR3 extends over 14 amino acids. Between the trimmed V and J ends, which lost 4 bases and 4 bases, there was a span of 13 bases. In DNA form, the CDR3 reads TGCGCCAGCAGTCGCGACCGCCAGGGCTATGGCTACACCTTC. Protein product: CASSRDRQGYGYTF.

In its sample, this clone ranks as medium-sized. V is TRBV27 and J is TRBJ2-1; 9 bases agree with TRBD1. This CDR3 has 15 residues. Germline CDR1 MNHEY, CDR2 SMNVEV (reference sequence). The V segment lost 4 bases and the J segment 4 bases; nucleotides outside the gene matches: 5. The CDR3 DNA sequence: TGTGCCAGCAGTTCCGGGACAGGGCCTTACAATGAGCAGTTCTTC. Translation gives CASSSGTGPYNEQFF.

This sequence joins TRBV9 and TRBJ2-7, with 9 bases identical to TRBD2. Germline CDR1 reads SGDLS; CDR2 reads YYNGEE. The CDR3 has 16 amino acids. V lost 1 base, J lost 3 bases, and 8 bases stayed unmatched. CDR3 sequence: CASSVSSSGGGYEQYF. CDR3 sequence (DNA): TGTGCCAGCAGCGTAAGCAGTAGCGGGGGAGGCTACGAGCAGTACTTC.

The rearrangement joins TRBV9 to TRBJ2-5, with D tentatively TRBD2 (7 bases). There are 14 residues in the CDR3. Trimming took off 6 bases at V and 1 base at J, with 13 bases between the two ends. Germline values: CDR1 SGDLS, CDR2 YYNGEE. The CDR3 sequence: CASTAGAIQETQYF. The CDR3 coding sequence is TGTGCCAGCACCGCGGGGGCCATCCAAGAGACCCAGTACTTC.

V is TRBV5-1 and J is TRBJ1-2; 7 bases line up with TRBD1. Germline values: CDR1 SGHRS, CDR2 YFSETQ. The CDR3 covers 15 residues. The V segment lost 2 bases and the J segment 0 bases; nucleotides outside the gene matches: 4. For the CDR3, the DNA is TGCGCCAGCAGCTTAACAACAGGGGCTAACTATGGCTACACCTTC. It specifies CASSLTTGANYGYTF.

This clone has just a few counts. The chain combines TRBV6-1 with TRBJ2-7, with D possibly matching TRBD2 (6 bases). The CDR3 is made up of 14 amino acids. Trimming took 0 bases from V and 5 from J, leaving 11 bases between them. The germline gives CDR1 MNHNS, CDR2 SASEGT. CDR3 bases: TGTGCCAGCAGTGAAGCGGGGGGTTGGAACGAGCAGTACTTC. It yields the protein CASSEAGGWNEQYF.

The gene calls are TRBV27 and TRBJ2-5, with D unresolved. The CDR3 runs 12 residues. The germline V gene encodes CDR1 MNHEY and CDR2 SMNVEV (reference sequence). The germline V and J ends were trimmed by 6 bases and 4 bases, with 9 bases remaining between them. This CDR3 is CASRNLGETQYF. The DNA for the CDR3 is TGTGCCAGCAGAAATCTAGGAGAGACCCAGTACTTC.

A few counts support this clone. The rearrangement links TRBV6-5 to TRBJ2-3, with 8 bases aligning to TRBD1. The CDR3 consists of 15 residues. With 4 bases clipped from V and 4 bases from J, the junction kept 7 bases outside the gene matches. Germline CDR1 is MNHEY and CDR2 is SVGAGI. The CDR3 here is CASSSPTGEADTQYF. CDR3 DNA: TGTGCCAGCAGTTCTCCGACAGGGGAAGCAGATACGCAGTATTTT.

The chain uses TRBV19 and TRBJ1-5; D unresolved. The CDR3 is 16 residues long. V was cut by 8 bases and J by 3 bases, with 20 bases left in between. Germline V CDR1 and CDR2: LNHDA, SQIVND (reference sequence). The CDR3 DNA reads TGTGCCAGTGGCCAAAACCACCACGGAGACAATCAGCCCCAGCATTTT. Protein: CASGQNHHGDNQPQHF.

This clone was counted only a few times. The CDR3 is CASSLFGQGQTNTGELFF. The CDR3 DNA follows: TGTGCCAGCAGCTTGTTTGGACAGGGACAAACGAACACCGGGGAGCTGTTTTTT. This chain joins TRBV7-9 and TRBJ2-2, with 8 positions matching TRBD1. The CDR3 extends over 18 amino acids. The V segment lost 3 bases and the J segment 0 bases; nucleotides outside the gene matches: 9. Germline-derived CDR1 and CDR2 are SEHNR and FQNEAQ (reference sequence).

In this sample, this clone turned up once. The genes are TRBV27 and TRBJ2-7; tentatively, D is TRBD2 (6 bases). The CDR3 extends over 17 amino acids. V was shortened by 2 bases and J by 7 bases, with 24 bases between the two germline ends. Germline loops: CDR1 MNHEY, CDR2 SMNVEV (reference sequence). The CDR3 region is CASSLSLLGGRPVEQYF. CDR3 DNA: TGTGCCAGCAGTTTAAGTTTGTTGGGAGGCCGCCCGGTGGAGCAGTACTTC.

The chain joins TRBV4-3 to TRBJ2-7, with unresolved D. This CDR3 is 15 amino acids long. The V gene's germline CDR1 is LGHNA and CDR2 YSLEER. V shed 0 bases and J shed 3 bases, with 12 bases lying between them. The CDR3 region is CASSQEMPGLYEQYF. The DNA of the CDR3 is TGCGCCAGCAGCCAAGAAATGCCAGGCCTCTACGAGCAGTACTTC.

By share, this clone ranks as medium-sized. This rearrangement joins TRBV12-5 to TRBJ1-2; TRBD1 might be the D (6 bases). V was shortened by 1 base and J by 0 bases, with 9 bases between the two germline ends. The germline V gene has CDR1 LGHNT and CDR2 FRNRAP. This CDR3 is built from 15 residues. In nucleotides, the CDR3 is TGTGCTAGTGGTTTGGCCAGGGGTCCTAACTATGGCTACACCTTC. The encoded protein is CASGLARGPNYGYTF.

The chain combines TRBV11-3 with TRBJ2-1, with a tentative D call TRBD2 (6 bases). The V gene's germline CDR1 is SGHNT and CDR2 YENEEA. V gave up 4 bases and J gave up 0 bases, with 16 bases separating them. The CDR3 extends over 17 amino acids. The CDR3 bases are TGTGCCAGCAGCTATAGCTTTGTGGGGGGCTCCTACAATGAGCAGTTCTTC. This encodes CASSYSFVGGSYNEQFF.

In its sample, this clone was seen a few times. CDR3 in amino acids: CASSEWSTPSTDTQYF. The CDR3 DNA reads as TGTGCCAGCAGTGAATGGTCAACACCGAGCACAGATACGCAGTATTTT. The genes are TRBV6-1 and TRBJ2-3; D not resolved. The CDR3 runs 16 residues. V lost 2 bases and J 0 bases, leaving 12 bases between the germline ends. Germline CDR1 is MNHNS and CDR2 is SASEGT.

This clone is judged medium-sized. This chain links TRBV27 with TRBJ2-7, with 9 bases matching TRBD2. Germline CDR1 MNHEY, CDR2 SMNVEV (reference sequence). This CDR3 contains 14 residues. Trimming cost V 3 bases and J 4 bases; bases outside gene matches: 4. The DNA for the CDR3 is TGTGCCAGCAGTTTTAGCGGGAGCGGATACGAGCAGTACTTC. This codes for CASSFSGSGYEQYF.